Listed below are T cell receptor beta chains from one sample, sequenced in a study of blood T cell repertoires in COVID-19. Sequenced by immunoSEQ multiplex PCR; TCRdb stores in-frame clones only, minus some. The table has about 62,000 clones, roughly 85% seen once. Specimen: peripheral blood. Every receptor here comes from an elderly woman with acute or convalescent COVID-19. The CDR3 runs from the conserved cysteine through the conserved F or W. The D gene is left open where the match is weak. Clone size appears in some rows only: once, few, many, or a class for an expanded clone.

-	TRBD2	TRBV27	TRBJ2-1	TGTGCCAGCAGGGGGACTAGCGGGAGGCGGTGGAATGAGCAGTTCTTC	CASRGTSGRRWNEQFF
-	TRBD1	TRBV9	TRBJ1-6	TGTGCCAGCAGCGTAGGCCCCCCGACAGGGGATTCACCCCTCCACTTT	CASSVGPPTGDSPLHF
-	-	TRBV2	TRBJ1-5	TGTGCCAGCAGGGGGCGGGGGGCGGAGGGCAATCAGCCCCAGCATTTT	CASRGRGAEGNQPQHF
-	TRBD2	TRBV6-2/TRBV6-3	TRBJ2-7	TGTGCCAGCAGTTACCCATCTAGCGGGGGGCTCTCCTCCTACGAGCAGTACTTC	CASSYPSSGGLSSYEQYF
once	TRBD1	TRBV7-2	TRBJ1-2	TGTGCCAGCAGCTTAGGCCCGGGACAGGGGGGCTACACCTTC	CASSLGPGQGGYTF
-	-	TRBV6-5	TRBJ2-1	TGTGCCAGCAGGCGGCAGCCAGCTTCCTACAATGAGCAGTTCTTC	CASRRQPASYNEQFF
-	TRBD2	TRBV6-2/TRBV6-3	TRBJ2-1	TGTGCCAGCAGTAGGGGGACTAGCGGGTTGGCGGTTGAGCAGTTCTTC	CASSRGTSGLAVEQFF
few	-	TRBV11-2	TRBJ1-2	TGTGCCAGCCGCTCGGTTCGGGGTCGGATTAACTATGGCTACACCTTC	CASRSVRGRINYGYTF
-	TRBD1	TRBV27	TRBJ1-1	TGTGCCAGCAGTCGGGACAGAGATAACACTGAAGCTTTCTTT	CASSRDRDNTEAFF
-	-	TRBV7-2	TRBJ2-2	TGTGCCAGCAGCTTAGCACAGGTTCTAGGCGGGGAGCTGTTTTTT	CASSLAQVLGGELFF
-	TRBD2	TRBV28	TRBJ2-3	TGTGCCAGCAGACCCCCAGCGGGGGGCACAGATACGCAGTATTTT	CASRPPAGGTDTQYF
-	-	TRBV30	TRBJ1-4	TGTGCCTGGAGTGCAGGTGGAGAAAAACTGTTTTTT	CAWSAGGEKLFF
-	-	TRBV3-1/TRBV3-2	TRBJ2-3	TGTGCCAGCAGCCAAGGGCATCGGAGAACAGATACGCAGTATTTT	CASSQGHRRTDTQYF
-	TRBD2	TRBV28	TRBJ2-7	TGTGCCAGCAGACCAACTAGCGGGAGCTCCTACCACGAGCAGTACTTC	CASRPTSGSSYHEQYF
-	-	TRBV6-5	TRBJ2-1	TGTGCCAGCAGTTACTCAGAGGTCCAAGGTGAGCAGTTCTTC	CASSYSEVQGEQFF
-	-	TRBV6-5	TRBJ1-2	TGTGCCAGCACCACGGGGGTTAACTATGGCTACACCTTC	CASTTGVNYGYTF
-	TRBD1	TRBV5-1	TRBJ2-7	TGCGCCAGCAGTCCGGGACAGGGAAACGAGCAGTACTTC	CASSPGQGNEQYF
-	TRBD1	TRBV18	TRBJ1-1	TGTGCCAGCTCAAAGGACAGGGCTAACACTGAAGCTTTCTTT	CASSKDRANTEAFF
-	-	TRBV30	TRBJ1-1	TGTGCCTGGAGTGGGGGCAGTTCGAACACTGAAGCTTTCTTT	CAWSGGSSNTEAFF
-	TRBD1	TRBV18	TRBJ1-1	TGTGCCAGCTCACCGGGCAGGGGGGACACTGAAGCTTTCTTT	CASSPGRGDTEAFF
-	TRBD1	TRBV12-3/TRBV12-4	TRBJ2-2	TGTGCCAGCAGTCGACAGGGGGCCGGGGAGCTGTTTTTT	CASSRQGAGELFF
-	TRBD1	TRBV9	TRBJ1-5	TGTGCCAGCAGCGTTTCCCCAGGGACAGGGCAAAGCAATCAGCCCCAGCATTTT	CASSVSPGTGQSNQPQHF
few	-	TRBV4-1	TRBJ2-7	TGCGCCAGCAGCCAAGGATTCTCGCGGGGCCCCCTCGAGCAGTACTTC	CASSQGFSRGPLEQYF
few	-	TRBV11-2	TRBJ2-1	TGTGCCAGCAGCTTAGAGGGGGCGGCCTACAATGAGCAGTTCTTC	CASSLEGAAYNEQFF
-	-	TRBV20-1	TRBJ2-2	TGCAGTGCTAGTGGGGAGAGCGGGTGGAACACCGGGGAGCTGTTTTTT	CSASGESGWNTGELFF
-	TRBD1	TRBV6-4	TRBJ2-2	TGTGCCAGCAGTTTAGGACAGGGTGCGGCCACCGGGGAGCTGTTTTTT	CASSLGQGAATGELFF
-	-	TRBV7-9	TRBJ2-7	TGTGCCAGCAGCCTCGGGGGTGGGGAGCAGTACTTC	CASSLGGGEQYF
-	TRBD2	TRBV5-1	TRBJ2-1	TGCGCCAGCAGCTTGCTAGCGGGAAACAATGAGCAGTTCTTC	CASSLLAGNNEQFF
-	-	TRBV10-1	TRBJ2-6	TGCGCCAGCAGTGGGACAGTCTCTGGGGCCAACGTCCTGACTTTC	CASSGTVSGANVLTF
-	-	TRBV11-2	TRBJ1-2	TGTGCCAGCAGCTTAGATGGGGTCAGGGGAGATGGCTACACCTTC	CASSLDGVRGDGYTF